The 4 T cell receptor beta chains below come from one sample, sequenced in a study of blood T cell repertoires in COVID-19. Using immunoSEQ multiplex PCR, the repertoire was profiled, and TCRdb retains in-frame clones only, with some absent. Among approximately 150,000 clones listed, roughly 87% were seen once. Sequenced: peripheral blood. The receptors shown here come from a woman aged 55-69 years with active or convalescent COVID-19.

This clone has more than one count but fewer than ten. This chain joins TRBV15 and TRBJ2-7, with D possibly being TRBD2 (7 bases). Germline values: CDR1 LNHNV, CDR2 YYDKDF (reference sequence). The CDR3 sequence is 15 residues long. The V and J ends lost 1 base and 2 bases respectively, with 12 bases between them. The CDR3 sequence is CATSRVGAGAYEQYF. DNA for the CDR3: TGTGCCACCAGCAGAGTGGGGGCGGGGGCCTACGAGCAGTACTTC.

The chain has TRBV7-2 and TRBJ2-1; 7 bases agree with TRBD2. With 5 bases clipped from V and 4 bases from J, the junction kept 2 bases outside the gene matches. This CDR3 has 13 amino acids. Germline V gives CDR1 SGHTA, CDR2 FQGNSA. The CDR3 is CASSRGSYNEQFF. The CDR3, as DNA: TGTGCCAGCAGCCGCGGGAGTTACAATGAGCAGTTCTTC.

This clone was observed once. The rearrangement joins TRBV7-8 to TRBJ1-2; 7 bases line up with TRBD1. The germline gives CDR1 SGHVS, CDR2 FQNEAQ. CDR3 length: 16 residues. V was pared by 4 bases and J by 2 bases, with 10 bases of the junction left unmatched. CDR3 in amino acids: CASSSRGIGPNYGYTF. DNA of the CDR3: TGTGCCAGCAGCTCCAGGGGGATCGGGCCAAACTATGGCTACACCTTC.

This chain uses TRBV7-8 with TRBJ1-1, with a tentative D call TRBD1 (6 bases). V lost 5 bases, J lost 4 bases, and 17 bases lay in between. The CDR3 runs 15 residues. Per germline, CDR1 SGHVS and CDR2 FQNEAQ. This CDR3 is CASSPNRERSTEAFF. The CDR3, as DNA: TGTGCCAGCAGCCCCAACAGGGAGAGGAGCACTGAAGCTTTCTTT. Looking up the rest from reference TRBV7-8 and TRBJ1-1 gives the full variable domain: GAGVSQSPRYKVAKRGQDVALRCDPISGHVSLFWYQQALGQGPEFLTYFQNEAQLDKSGLPSDRFFAERPEGSVSTLKIQRTQQEDSAVYLCASSPNRERSTEAFFGQGTRLTVV.